This T cell receptor beta chain appears in the sequencing data of a study of CXCR3-negative and CXCR3-positive naive CD8 T cells. Comment on this clonotype: Its antigen is not identified.

Findings of the study overall: Across naive subsets, surface CD5 expression was comparable, and TCR strength was inferred from properties of the TRB CDR3. Sequencing showed both naive subsets with comparably high diversity, and memory CD8+ cells much lower.

Among CD8+ T cells, naive ones were CD45RO-CCR7+CD27+CD95-. In preparing the TRB cDNA libraries, 5' RACE with UMI labels was used. TCRdb reprocessed the 5' RACE reads and keeps a single row for each CDR3 protein, giving no DNA. The sample is made up of 69,000 or so distinct CDR3 sequences, and the top ten hold over 1.3% of it. The sample was naive CXCR3- CD8+ T cells from blood. As for subset: CD45RO-CCR7+CD27+CD95- naive CD8+ T cells lacking CXCR3 (TNR3-). The receptor's source is a human donor in good health. Some clones in this sample may be carry-over from other donors' samples.

CDR3 protein: CASSQHLGGTGSHEQYF. This chain connects TRBV5-8 to TRBJ2-7; TCRdb selects TRBD1, and the lack of DNA leaves this call unchecked. The length of the CDR3 is 17 residues. CDR1 and CDR2 from the germline V gene are SGHTS and YDEGEE.